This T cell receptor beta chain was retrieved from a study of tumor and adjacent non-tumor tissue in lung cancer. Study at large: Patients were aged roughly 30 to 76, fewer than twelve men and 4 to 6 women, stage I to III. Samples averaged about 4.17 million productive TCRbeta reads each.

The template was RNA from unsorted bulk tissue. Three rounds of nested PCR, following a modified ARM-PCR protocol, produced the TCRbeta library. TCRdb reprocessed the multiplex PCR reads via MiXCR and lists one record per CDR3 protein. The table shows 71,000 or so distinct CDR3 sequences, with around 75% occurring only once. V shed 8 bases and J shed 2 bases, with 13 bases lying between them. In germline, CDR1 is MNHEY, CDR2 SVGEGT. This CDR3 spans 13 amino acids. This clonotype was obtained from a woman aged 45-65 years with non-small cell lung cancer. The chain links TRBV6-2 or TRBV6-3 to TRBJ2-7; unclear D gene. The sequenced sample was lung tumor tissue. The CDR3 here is CASSPDDTYEQYF. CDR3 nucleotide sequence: TGTGCCAGCTCTCCTGACGATACCTACGAGCAGTACTTC.